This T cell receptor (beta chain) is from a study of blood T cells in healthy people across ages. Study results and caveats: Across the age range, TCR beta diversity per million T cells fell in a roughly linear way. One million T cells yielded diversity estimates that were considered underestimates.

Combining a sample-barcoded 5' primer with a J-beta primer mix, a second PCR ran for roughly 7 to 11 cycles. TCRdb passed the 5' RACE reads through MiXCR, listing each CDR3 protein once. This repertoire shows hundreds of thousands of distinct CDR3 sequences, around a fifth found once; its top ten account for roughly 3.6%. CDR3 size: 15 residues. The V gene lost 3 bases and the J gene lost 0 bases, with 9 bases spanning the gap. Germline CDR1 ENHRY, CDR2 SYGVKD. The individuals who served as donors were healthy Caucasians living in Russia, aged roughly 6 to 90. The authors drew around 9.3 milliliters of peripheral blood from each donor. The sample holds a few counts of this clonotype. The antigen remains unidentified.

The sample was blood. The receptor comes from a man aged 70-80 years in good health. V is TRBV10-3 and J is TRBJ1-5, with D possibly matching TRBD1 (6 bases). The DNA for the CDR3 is TGTGCCATCAGTGATGGACAGAGTAGCAATCAGCCCCAGCATTTT. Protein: CAISDGQSSNQPQHF.